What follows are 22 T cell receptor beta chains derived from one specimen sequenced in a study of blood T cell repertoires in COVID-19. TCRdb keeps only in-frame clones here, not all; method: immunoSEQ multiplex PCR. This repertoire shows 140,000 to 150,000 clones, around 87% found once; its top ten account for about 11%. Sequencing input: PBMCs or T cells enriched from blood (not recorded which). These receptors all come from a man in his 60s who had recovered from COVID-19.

CDR3 sequence: CASSQDPDRGGETQYF. The CDR3 bases are TGCGCCAGCAGCCAAGATCCAGACAGGGGGGGGGAGACCCAGTACTTC. V and J are TRBV4-1 and TRBJ2-5, with TRBD1 matching 9 bases. With V trimmed by 0 bases and J by 5 bases, 7 bases remained unmatched. Germline V gene sequence: CDR1 MGHRA, CDR2 YSYEKL. This CDR3 is built from 16 residues.

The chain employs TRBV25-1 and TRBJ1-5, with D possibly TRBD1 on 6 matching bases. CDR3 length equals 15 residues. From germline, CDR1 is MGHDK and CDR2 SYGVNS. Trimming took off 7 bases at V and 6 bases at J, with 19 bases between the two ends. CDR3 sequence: CASMGNRVLRQPQHF. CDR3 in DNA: TGTGCCAGCATGGGGAACAGGGTTCTCCGTCAGCCCCAGCATTTT.

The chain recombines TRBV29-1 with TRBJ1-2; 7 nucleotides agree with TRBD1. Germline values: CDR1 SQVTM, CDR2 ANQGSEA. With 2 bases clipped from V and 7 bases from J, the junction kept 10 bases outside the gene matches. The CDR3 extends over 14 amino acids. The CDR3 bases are TGCAGCGTTGAACCTGGACAGGCCCAGGGTGGCTACACCTTC. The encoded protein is CSVEPGQAQGGYTF.

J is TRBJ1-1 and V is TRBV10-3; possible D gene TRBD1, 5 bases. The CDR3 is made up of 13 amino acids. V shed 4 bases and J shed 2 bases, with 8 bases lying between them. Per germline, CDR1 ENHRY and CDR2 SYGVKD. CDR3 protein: CAISAGGNTEAFF. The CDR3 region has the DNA TGTGCCATCAGTGCGGGGGGAAACACTGAAGCTTTCTTT.

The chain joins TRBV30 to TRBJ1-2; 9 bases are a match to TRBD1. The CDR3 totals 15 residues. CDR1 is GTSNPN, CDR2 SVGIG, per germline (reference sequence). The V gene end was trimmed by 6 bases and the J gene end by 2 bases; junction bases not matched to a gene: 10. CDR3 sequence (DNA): TGTGCCTGCCCACTGGACAGGGGTTGGAACTATGGCTACACCTTC. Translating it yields CACPLDRGWNYGYTF.

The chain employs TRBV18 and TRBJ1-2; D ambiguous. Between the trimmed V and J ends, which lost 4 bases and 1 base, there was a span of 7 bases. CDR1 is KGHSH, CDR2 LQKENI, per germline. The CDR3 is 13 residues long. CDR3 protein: CASSQTSNYGYTF. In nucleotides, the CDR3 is TGTGCCAGCTCACAGACAAGTAACTATGGCTACACCTTC.

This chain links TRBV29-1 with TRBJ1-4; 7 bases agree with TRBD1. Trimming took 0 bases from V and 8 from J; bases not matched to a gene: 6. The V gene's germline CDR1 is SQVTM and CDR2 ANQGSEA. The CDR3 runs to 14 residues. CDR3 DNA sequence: TGCAGCGTTGAAGATTGGGACAGCCGAGAAAAACTGTTTTTT. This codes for CSVEDWDSREKLFF.

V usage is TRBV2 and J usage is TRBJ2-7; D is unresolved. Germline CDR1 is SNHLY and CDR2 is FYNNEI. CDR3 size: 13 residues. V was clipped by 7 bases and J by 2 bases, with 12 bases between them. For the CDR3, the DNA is TGTGCCAGCAAGAGAACTAAGACCTACGAGCAGTACTTC. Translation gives CASKRTKTYEQYF.

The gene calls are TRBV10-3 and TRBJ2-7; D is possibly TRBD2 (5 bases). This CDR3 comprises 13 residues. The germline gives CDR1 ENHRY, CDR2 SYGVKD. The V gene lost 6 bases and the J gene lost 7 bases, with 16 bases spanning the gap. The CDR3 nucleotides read TGTGCCATCAGCACCCTAGGTTCGGGGGAGCAGTACTTC. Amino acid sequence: CAISTLGSGEQYF.

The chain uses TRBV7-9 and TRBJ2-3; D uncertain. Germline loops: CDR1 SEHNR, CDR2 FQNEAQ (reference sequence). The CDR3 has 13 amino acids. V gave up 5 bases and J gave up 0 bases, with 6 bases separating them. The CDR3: CASSPPSTDTQYF. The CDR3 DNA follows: TGTGCCAGCAGCCCCCCGAGCACAGATACGCAGTATTTT.

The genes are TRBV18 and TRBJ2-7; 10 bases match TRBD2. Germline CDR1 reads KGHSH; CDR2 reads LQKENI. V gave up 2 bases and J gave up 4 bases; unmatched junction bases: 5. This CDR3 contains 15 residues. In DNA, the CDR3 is TGTGCCAGCTCACCAGCCCTAGCGGGAGAATACGAGCAGTACTTC. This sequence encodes CASSPALAGEYEQYF.

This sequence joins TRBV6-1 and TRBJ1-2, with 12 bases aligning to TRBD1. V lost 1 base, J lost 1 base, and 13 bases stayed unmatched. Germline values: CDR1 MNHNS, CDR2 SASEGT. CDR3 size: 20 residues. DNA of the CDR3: TGTGCCAGCAGTGAAGGGTTGGTTGGGGACAGGGGGCCTCTTAACTATGGCTACACCTTC. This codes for CASSEGLVGDRGPLNYGYTF.

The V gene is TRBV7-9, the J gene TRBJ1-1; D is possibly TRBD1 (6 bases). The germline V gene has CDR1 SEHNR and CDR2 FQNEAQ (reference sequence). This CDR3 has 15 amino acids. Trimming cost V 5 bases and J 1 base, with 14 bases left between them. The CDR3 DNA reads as TGTGCCAGCAGCGCCAAAGGGACAAGGAACACTGAAGCTTTCTTT. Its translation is CASSAKGTRNTEAFF.

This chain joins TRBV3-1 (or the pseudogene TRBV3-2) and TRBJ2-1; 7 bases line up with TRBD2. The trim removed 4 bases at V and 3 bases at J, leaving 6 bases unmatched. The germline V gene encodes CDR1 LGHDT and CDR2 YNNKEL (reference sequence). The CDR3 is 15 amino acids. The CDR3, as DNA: TGTGCCAGCAGCCTTGACGGGACTATCTACAATGAGCAGTTCTTC. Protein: CASSLDGTIYNEQFF.

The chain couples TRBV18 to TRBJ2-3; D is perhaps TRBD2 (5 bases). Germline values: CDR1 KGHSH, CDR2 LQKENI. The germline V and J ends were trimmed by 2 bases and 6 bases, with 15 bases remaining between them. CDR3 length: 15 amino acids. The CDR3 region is CASSPVRGGPDTQYF. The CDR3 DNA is TGTGCCAGCTCACCAGTCCGAGGCGGGCCTGATACGCAGTATTTT.

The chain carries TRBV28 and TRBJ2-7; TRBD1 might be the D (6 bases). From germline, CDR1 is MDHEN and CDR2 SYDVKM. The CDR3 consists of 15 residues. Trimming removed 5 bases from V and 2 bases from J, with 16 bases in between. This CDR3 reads CASSTPGTPTYEQYF. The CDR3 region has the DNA TGTGCCAGCAGTACACCCGGGACACCGACCTACGAGCAGTACTTC.

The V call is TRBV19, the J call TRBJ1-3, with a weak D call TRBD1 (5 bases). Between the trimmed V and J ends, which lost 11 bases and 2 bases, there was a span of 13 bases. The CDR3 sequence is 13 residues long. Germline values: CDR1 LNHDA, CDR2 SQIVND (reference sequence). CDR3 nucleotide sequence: TGTGCCGGAGGGACGGGCGCTGGAAACACCATATATTTT. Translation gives CAGGTGAGNTIYF.

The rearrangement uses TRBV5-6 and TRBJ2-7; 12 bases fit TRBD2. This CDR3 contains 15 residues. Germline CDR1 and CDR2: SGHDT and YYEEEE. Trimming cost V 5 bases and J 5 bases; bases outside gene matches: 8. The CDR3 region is CASRPLAGGLHEQYF. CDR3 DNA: TGTGCCAGCAGACCTCTAGCGGGGGGGCTCCACGAGCAGTACTTC.

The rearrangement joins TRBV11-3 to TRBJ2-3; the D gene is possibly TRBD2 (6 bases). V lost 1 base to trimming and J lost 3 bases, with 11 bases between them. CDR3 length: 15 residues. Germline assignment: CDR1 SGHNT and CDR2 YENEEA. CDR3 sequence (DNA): TGTGCCAGCAGCTTAGGGTGGGACTGGACAGATACGCAGTATTTT. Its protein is CASSLGWDWTDTQYF.

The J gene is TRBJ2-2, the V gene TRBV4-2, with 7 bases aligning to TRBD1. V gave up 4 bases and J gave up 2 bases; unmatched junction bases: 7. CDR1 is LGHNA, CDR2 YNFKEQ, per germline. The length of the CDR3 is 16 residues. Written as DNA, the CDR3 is TGTGCCAGCAGCCGCCAAGGGACAGTCAACACCGGGGAGCTGTTTTTT. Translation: CASSRQGTVNTGELFF.

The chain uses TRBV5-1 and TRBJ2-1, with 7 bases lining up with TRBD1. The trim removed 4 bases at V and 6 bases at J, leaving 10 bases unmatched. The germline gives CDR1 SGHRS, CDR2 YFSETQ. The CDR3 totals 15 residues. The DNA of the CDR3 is TGCGCCAGCAGCCCACCGGGACAGACTTTCAATGAGCAGTTCTTC. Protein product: CASSPPGQTFNEQFF. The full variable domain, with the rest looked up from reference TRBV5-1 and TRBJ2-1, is KAGVTQTPRYLIKTRGQQVTLSCSPISGHRSVSWYQQTPGQGLQFLFEYFSETQRNKGNFPGRFSGRQFSNSRSEMNVSTLELGDSALYLCASSPPGQTFNEQFFGPGTRLTVL.

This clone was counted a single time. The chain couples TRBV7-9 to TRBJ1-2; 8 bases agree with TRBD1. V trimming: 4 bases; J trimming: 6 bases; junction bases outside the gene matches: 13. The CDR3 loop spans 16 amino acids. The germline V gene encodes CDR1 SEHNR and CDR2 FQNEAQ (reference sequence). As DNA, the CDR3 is TGTGCCAGCAGCTCCGACCGGGACAGGACTATAAATGGCTACACCTTC. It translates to CASSSDRDRTINGYTF.